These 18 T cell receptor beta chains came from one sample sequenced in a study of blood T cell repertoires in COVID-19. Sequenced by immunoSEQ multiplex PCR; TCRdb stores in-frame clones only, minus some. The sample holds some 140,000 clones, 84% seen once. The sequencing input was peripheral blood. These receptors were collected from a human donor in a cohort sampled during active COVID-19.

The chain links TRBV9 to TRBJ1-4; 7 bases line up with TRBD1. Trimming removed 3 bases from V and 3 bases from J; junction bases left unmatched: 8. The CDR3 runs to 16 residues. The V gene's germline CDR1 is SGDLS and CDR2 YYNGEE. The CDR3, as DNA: TGTGCCAGCAGCGCTGGGACAGCGACCGCTAATGAAAAACTGTTTTTT. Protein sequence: CASSAGTATANEKLFF.

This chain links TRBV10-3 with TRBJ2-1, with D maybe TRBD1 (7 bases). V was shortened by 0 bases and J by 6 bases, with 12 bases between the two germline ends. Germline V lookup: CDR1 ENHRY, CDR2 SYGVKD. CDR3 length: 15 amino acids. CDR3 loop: CAISESRGAFNEQFF. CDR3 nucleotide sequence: TGTGCCATCAGTGAGTCCAGGGGGGCGTTCAATGAGCAGTTCTTC.

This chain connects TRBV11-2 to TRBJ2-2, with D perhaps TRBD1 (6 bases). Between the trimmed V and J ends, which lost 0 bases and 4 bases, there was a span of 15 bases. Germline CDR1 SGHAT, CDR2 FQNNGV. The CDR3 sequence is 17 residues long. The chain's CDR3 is CASSLEPQGGATGELFF. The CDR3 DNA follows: TGTGCCAGCAGCTTAGAGCCACAGGGCGGTGCCACCGGGGAGCTGTTTTTT.

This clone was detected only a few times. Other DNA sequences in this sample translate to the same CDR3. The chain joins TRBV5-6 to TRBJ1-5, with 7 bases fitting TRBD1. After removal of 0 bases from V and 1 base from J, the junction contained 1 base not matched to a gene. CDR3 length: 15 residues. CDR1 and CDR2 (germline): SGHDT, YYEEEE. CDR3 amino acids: CASSLAGGSNQPQHF. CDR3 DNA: TGTGCCAGCAGCTTGGCAGGGGGAAGCAATCAGCCCCAGCATTTT.

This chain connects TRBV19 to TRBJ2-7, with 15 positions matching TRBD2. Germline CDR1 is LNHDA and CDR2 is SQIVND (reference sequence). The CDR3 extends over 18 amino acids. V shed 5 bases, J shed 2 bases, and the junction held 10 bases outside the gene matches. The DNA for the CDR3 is TGTGCCAGTAGTGCGGCGGGACTAGCGGGGGGAACCCCCTACGAGCAGTACTTC. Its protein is CASSAAGLAGGTPYEQYF.

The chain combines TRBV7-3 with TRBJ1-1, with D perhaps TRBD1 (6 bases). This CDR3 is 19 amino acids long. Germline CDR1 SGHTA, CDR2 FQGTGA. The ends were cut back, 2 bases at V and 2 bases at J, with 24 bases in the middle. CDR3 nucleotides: TGTGCCAGCAGCTTATTCCACCCCCGCGAACCCAGGGGAAACACTGAAGCTTTCTTT. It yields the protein CASSLFHPREPRGNTEAFF.

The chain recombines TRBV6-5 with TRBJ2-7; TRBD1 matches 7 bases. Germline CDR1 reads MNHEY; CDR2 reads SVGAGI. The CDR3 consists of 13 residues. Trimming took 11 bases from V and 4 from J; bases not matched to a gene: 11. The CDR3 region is CAGRQGSLYEQYF. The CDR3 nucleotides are TGTGCCGGCCGACAGGGAAGTCTTTACGAGCAGTACTTC.

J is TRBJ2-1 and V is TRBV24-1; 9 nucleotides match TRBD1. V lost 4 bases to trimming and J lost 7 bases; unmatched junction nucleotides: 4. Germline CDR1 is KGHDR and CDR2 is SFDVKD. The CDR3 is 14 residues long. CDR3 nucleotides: TGTGCCACCAGTGAATCCGGGACAGGGAATGAGCAGTTCTTC. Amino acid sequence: CATSESGTGNEQFF.

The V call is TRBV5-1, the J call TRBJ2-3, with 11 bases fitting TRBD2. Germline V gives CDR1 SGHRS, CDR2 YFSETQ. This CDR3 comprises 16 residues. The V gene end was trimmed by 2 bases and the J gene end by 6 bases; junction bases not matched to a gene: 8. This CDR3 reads CASSLASGGSVDTQYF. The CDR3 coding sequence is TGCGCCAGCAGCTTAGCTAGCGGGGGGTCCGTCGATACGCAGTATTTT. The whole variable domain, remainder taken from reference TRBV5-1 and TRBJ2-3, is KAGVTQTPRYLIKTRGQQVTLSCSPISGHRSVSWYQQTPGQGLQFLFEYFSETQRNKGNFPGRFSGRQFSNSRSEMNVSTLELGDSALYLCASSLASGGSVDTQYFGPGTRLTVL.

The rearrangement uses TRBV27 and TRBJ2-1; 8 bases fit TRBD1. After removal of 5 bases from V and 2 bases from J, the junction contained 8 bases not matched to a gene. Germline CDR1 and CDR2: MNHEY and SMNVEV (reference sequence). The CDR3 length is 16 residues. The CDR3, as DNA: TGTGCCAGCAGTCGACCCGGGACAGGCCCCTACAATGAGCAGTTCTTC. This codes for CASSRPGTGPYNEQFF.

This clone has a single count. The CDR3 bases are TGTGCCAGAAGCTTGGCTCGGGGATGTGAAAAACTGTTTTTT. Protein product: CARSLARGCEKLFF. The chain recombines TRBV5-3 with TRBJ1-4; D remains unclear. TRBV5-3 is given ORF status, its function remaining uncertain. The ends were cut back, 0 bases at V and 7 bases at J, with 10 bases in the middle. The CDR3 length is 14 residues.

The CDR3 bases are TGCGCCAGCAGGACGAGCGGGGGTGGAGATACGCAGTATTTT. Its protein product is CASRTSGGGDTQYF. The chain links TRBV5-1 to TRBJ2-3; 8 bases are a match to TRBD2. The V gene's germline CDR1 is SGHRS and CDR2 YFSETQ. The CDR3 sequence is 14 residues long. The junction had 7 bases not matched to a gene; V was cut back by 5 bases and J by 5 bases. Complete variable domain (other parts from reference TRBV5-1 and TRBJ2-3): KAGVTQTPRYLIKTRGQQVTLSCSPISGHRSVSWYQQTPGQGLQFLFEYFSETQRNKGNFPGRFSGRQFSNSRSEMNVSTLELGDSALYLCASRTSGGGDTQYFGPGTRLTVL.

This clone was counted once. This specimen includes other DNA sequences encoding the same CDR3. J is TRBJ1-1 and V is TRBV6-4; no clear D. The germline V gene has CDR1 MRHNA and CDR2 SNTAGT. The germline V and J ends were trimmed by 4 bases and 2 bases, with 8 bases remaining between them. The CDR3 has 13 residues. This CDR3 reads CASSASVNTEAFF. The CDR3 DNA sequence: TGTGCCAGCAGTGCTTCGGTCAACACTGAAGCTTTCTTT.

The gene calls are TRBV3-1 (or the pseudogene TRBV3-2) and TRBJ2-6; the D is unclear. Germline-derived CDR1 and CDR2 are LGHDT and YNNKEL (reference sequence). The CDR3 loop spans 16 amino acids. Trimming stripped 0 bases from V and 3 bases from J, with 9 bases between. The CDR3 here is CASSQEVTGGANVLTF. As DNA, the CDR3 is TGTGCCAGCAGCCAAGAGGTCACCGGTGGGGCCAACGTCCTGACTTTC.

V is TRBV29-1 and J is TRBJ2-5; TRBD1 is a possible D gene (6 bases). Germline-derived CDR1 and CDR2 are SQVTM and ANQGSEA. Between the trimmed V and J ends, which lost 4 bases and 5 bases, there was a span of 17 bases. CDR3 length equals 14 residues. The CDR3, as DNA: TGCAGCGTTGCTGGGGGCCCGGGCGGGGAGACCCAGTACTTC. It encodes CSVAGGPGGETQYF.

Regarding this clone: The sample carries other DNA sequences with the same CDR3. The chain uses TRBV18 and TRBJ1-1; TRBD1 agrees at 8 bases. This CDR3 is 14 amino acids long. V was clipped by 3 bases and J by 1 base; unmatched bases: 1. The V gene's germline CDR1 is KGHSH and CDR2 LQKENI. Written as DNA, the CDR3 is TGTGCCAGCTCACCCGGACAGGGGAACACTGAAGCTTTCTTT. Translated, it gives CASSPGQGNTEAFF. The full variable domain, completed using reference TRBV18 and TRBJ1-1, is NAGVMQNPRHLVRRRGQEARLRCSPMKGHSHVYWYRQLPEEGLKFMVYLQKENIIDESGMPKERFSAEFPKEGPSILRIQQVVRGDSAAYFCASSPGQGNTEAFFGQGTRLTVV.

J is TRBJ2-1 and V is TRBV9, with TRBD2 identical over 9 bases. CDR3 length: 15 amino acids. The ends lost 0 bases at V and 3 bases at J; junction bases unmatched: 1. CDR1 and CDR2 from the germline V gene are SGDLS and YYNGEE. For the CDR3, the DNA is TGTGCCAGCAGCGTAGAACTAGCGGGCTACAATGAGCAGTTCTTC. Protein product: CASSVELAGYNEQFF.

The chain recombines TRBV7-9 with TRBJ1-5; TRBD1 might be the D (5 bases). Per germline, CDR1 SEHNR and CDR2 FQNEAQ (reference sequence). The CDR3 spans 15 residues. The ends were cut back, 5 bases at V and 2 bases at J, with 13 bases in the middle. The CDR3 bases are TGTGCCAGCAGCCCTGCGGGGGACCGCAATCAGCCCCAGCATTTT. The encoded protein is CASSPAGDRNQPQHF. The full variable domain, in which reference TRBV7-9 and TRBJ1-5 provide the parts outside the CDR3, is DTGVSQNPRHKITKRGQNVTFRCDPISEHNRLYWYRQTLGQGPEFLTYFQNEAQLEKSRLLSDRFSAERPKGSFSTLEIQRTEQGDSAMYLCASSPAGDRNQPQHFGDGTRLSIL.